This section outlines one T cell receptor beta chain sequence together with its context. The target of this receptor is not known. Base qualities are missing; no much larger clone stands one base away. The collaborating institutions used their own protocols to collect whole blood in K2EDTA tubes. For TCRbeta analysis, collaborator samples were shipped as frozen whole blood, as isolated PBMCs, or as DNA extracted from either sample type. V loses 0 bases of germline sequence and J loses 0 bases, and the interval between the two ends is 3 bases. The cysteine opens and the phenylalanine closes a CDR3 of 13 amino acids. Only the CDR3 portion is preserved as DNA: 39 bases, with reading frame beginning at the first base. CDR1 and CDR2 were assigned from the germline V gene as SGHRS and YFSETQ. These data originate in a study of blood T cell repertoires in COVID-19 (dated by TCRdb to 2020 to 2021). Study-level background: Samples covering the acute and convalescent phases of COVID-19 were provided by collaborators in the United States, Italy and Spain. The material from the prospective study consisted of cDNA or gDNA derived from T cells, B-cell-depleted T cells, or PBMCs. Samples came from the ongoing ImmuneRACE study (first 160 participants) plus 1,254 subjects from 6 global collaborators. The dataset comprised deeply sampled blood TCRbeta repertoires from subjects exposed to, actively infected with, or recovered from COVID-19. A de-identified subject ID, COVID-19 status, age in years and sex were almost always included in the sample metadata. The repertoires were made available in a free public database intended to serve as a resource for research on the immune response to SARS-CoV-2. Where HLA class I and class II types were available, the types were taken from metadata supplied by the sample provider, not from assay-based typing. The investigation overall reported the following: The quantity of clinical and demographic metadata differed by source and by participant and was supplied without curation.

TCRbeta CDR3 regions were amplified from genomic DNA using the immunoSEQ Assay, a bias-controlled multiplex PCR. Processing in the source paper ran as follows. Nucleated cell counts per sample were estimated from amplification of reference gene primers within the assay. To quantify the absolute abundance of each unique TCRbeta CDR3 rearrangement, sequence reads were collapsed and filtered. For each sample, productive Simpson clonality was calculated by taking the square root of Simpson's diversity index across productive rearrangements. TCRdb's version of the immuneACCESS table is confined to in-frame rearrangements and falls short of the full clone set. An unresolved V gene accounts for under half of the shortfall where checked; the remainder is of unknown origin. The V and J calls and clone size come from that table; D and trimming were worked out from the DNA. This sample lists 68,000 or so clones; about 88% were detected once. More than 2.5% of the sample belongs to the ten largest clones.

The rearranged chain carries TRBV5-1 and TRBJ2-5, with the D gene call left open. Sequenced input: peripheral blood. The sequence came from a man between 65 and 80 years old with active or convalescent COVID-19. The CDR3 corresponds to CASSLDNQETQYF. The nucleotide sequence is TGCGCCAGCAGCTTGGACAACCAAGAGACCCAGTACTTC. Where the CDR3 stops, the reference TRBV5-1 and TRBJ2-5 genes take over; the full variable domain is KAGVTQTPRYLIKTRGQQVTLSCSPISGHRSVSWYQQTPGQGLQFLFEYFSETQRNKGNFPGRFSGRQFSNSRSEMNVSTLELGDSALYLCASSLDNQETQYFGPGTRLLVL.